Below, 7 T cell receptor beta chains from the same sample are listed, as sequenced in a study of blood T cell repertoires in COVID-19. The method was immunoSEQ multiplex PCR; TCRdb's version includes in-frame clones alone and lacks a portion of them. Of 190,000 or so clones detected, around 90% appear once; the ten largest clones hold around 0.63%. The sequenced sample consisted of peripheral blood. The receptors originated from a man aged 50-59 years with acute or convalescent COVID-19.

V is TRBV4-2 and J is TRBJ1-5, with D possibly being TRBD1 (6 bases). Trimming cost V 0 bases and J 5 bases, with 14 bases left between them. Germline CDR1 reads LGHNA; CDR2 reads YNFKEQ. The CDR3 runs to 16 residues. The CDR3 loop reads CASSQEGAISYQPQHF. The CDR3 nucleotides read TGTGCCAGCAGCCAAGAGGGGGCAATATCCTATCAGCCCCAGCATTTT.

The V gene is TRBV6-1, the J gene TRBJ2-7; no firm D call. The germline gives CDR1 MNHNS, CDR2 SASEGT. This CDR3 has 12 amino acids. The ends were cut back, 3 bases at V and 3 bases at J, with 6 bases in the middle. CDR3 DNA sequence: TGTGCCAGCAGTGACGGTCGCTACGAGCAGTACTTC. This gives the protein CASSDGRYEQYF.

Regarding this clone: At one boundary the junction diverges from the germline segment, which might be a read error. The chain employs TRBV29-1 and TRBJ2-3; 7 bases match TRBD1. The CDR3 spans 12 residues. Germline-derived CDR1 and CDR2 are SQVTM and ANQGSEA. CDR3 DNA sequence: TGCAGCATTGACAGACAGGGTTATACGCAGTATTTT. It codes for CSIDRQGYTQYF.

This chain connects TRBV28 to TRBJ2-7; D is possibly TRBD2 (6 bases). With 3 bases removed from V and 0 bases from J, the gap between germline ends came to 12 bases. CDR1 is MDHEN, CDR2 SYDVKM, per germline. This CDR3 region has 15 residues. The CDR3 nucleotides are TGTGCCAGCAGTTTTCTAGCGTTAAGCTCCTACGAGCAGTACTTC. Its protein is CASSFLALSSYEQYF.

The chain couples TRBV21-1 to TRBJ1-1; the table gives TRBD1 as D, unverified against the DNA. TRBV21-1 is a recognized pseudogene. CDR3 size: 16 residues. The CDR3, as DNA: TGTGCCAGCAGCGTCCAGGGTTACGTTCCGAACACTGAAGCTTTCTTT. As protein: CASSVQGYVPNTEAFF.

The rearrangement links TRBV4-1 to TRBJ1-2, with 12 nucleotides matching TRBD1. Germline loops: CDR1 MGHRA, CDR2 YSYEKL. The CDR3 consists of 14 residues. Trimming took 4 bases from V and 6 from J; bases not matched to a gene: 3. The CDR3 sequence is CASSLGQGANGYTF. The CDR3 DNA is TGCGCCAGCAGCCTGGGACAGGGGGCGAATGGCTACACCTTC.

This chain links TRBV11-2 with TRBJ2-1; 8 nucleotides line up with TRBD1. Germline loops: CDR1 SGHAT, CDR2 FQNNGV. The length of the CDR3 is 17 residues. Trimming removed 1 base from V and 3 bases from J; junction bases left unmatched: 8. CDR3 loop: CASSLVTGTGRYNEQFF. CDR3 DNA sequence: TGTGCCAGCAGCTTAGTAACCGGGACAGGTCGCTACAATGAGCAGTTCTTC.